The 13 T cell receptor beta chains given below trace back to one sample, sequenced in a study of cytomegalovirus exposure and HLA in healthy donors. PCR employed 60 Vbeta and 13 Jbeta primers. Data came from immunoSEQ multiplex PCR; TCRdb stores just in-frame clones and leaves some out. The table includes about 140,000 clones, roughly three quarters detected once. The sample taken for sequencing was PBMCs. These receptors came from a man in his thirties or forties in good health and CMV-seronegative.

This clone was observed a few times. The chain has TRBV4-1 and TRBJ1-1, with TRBD1 matching 7 bases. Germline lookup yields CDR1 MGHRA and CDR2 YSYEKL. This CDR3 is built from 12 residues. The trim removed 4 bases at V and 8 bases at J, leaving 4 bases unmatched. CDR3: CASSPSTGEAFF. The CDR3 DNA is TGCGCCAGCAGCCCATCGACAGGGGAAGCTTTCTTT.

The rearrangement joins TRBV6-6 to TRBJ1-1, with 7 bases aligning to TRBD1. CDR1 is MNHNY and CDR2 is SVGAGI in the germline V gene (reference sequence). V lost 4 bases, J lost 6 bases, and 8 bases stayed unmatched. The CDR3 is 14 residues long. This CDR3 reads CASSLADQGAEAFF. CDR3 bases: TGTGCCAGCAGTTTGGCCGATCAGGGGGCTGAAGCTTTCTTT.

This clone has just a few counts. The chain recombines TRBV5-1 with TRBJ2-1; 12 nucleotides line up with TRBD1. J lost 9 bases, V lost 1 base, and 8 bases had no gene match. Germline CDR1 is SGHRS and CDR2 is YFSETQ. CDR3 length: 16 amino acids. This CDR3 is CASSLTGTGGLSEQFF. CDR3 nucleotides: TGCGCCAGCAGCTTGACTGGGACAGGGGGCTTGAGTGAGCAGTTCTTC.

The genes are TRBV5-6 and TRBJ2-3; D not resolved. Germline values: CDR1 SGHDT, CDR2 YYEEEE. V lost 3 bases to trimming and J lost 11 bases, with 10 bases between them. The CDR3 length is 11 residues. This CDR3 reads CASSSEWLQYF. The CDR3 DNA reads as TGTGCCAGCAGCTCTGAGTGGTTGCAGTATTTT.

This chain joins TRBV28 and TRBJ2-3; possible D gene TRBD1, 5 bases. In germline, CDR1 is MDHEN, CDR2 SYDVKM. This CDR3 has 15 residues. V was shortened by 2 bases and J by 1 base, with 10 bases between the two germline ends. In DNA form, the CDR3 reads TGTGCCAGCAGTTTAAAGGGGCGAGGCACAGATACGCAGTATTTT. This gives the protein CASSLKGRGTDTQYF.

This rearrangement joins TRBV27 to TRBJ2-2; D possibly corresponds to TRBD1 (6 bases). Trimming took off 7 bases at V and 3 bases at J, with 12 bases between the two ends. Germline V gene data show CDR1 as MNHEY and CDR2 as SMNVEV (reference sequence). The CDR3 totals 14 residues. CDR3 DNA sequence: TGTGCCAGCACCGCAGGACAGTACACCGGGGAGCTGTTTTTT. It yields the protein CASTAGQYTGELFF.

The rearrangement uses TRBV25-1 and TRBJ1-5, with 9 bases lining up with TRBD1. The trim removed 4 bases at V and 2 bases at J, leaving 6 bases unmatched. Germline V CDR1 and CDR2: MGHDK, SYGVNS. The CDR3 totals 16 residues. CDR3 in DNA: TGTGCCAGCAGTGCCGACAGGGGGAGCGGCAATCAGCCCCAGCATTTT. Its translation is CASSADRGSGNQPQHF.

J is TRBJ2-3 and V is TRBV29-1; TRBD1 might be the D (6 bases). Germline CDR1 reads SQVTM; CDR2 reads ANQGSEA. The ends were cut back, 5 bases at V and 7 bases at J, with 10 bases in the middle. The CDR3 contains 11 residues. CDR3 amino acids: CSVSDRNTQYF. The DNA for the CDR3 is TGCAGCGTTTCGGACAGAAATACGCAGTATTTT.

This sequence joins TRBV5-4 and TRBJ2-3; 10 bases align to TRBD1. V shed 4 bases, J shed 1 base, and the junction held 3 bases outside the gene matches. This CDR3 region has 15 residues. Germline V gene lookup returns CDR1 SGHNT and CDR2 YYREEE (reference sequence). The CDR3 nucleotides are TGTGCCAGCAGCCCCGGACAGGGGGGCACAGATACGCAGTATTTT. Translating it yields CASSPGQGGTDTQYF.

The chain has TRBV28 and TRBJ1-2; a possible D gene is TRBD1 (6 bases). The CDR3 spans 15 residues. Trimming took 6 bases from V and 3 from J, leaving 17 bases between them. Germline assignment: CDR1 MDHEN and CDR2 SYDVKM. CDR3 coding DNA: TGTGCCAGCAGGGTAGGACAGAGGATGTACTATGGCTACACCTTC. It codes for CASRVGQRMYYGYTF.

The V and J genes are TRBV5-6 and TRBJ2-4; D is undetermined. This CDR3 spans 16 amino acids. Germline V CDR1 and CDR2: SGHDT, YYEEEE. The V end lost 1 base, the J end lost 0 bases, and 11 bases lay between the germline ends. DNA for the CDR3: TGTGCCAGCAGCTTGCCCGTATCTGTAGCCAAAAACATTCAGTACTTC. Its protein product is CASSLPVSVAKNIQYF.

V is TRBV27 and J is TRBJ2-1, with 7 bases aligning to TRBD1. Per germline, CDR1 MNHEY and CDR2 SMNVEV (reference sequence). V shed 2 bases, J shed 6 bases, and the junction held 4 bases outside the gene matches. The CDR3 is made up of 14 amino acids. The DNA for the CDR3 is TGTGCCAGCAGTTTAAGGGCAGGGGGCAATGAGCAGTTCTTC. Amino acids: CASSLRAGGNEQFF.

The chain couples TRBV6-5 to TRBJ2-3, with 7 nucleotides matching TRBD1. V was pared by 7 bases and J by 3 bases, with 7 bases of the junction left unmatched. The CDR3 runs 14 residues. The germline V gene encodes CDR1 MNHEY and CDR2 SVGAGI. The CDR3 reads CASTRDSETDTQYF. As DNA, the CDR3 is TGTGCCAGCACCCGGGACAGTGAAACAGATACGCAGTATTTT.